The next 19 T cell receptor beta chains were all read from a single sample in a study of vaccination and CD4 T cells after COVID-19. An Oncomine TCR Beta short-read assay was used to sequence the DNA from cultured CD4+ T cells. TCRdb analysed the PCR reads with MiXCR anew, one entry per CDR3 protein. The data contain 10,000 to 15,000 distinct CDR3 sequences, approximately 43% of them singletons. Antigens of these TCRs are unknown. The treatment denotes: approximately nine-day PBMC culture with coronavirus spike peptide pools or control peptides (ViraFEST assay). The sequencing sample was made of CD4+ T cells from blood, cultured in vitro. These receptors all come from a human donor who had recovered from COVID-19.

In its sample, this clonotype is large. The gene calls are TRBV24-1 and TRBJ2-3; 8 positions match TRBD1. CDR3 length equals 15 residues. Germline CDR1 is KGHDR and CDR2 is SFDVKD. J lost 4 bases, V lost 6 bases, and 8 bases had no gene match. The CDR3: CATSRAGGSADTQYF. CDR3 coding DNA: TGTGCCACCAGTCGGGCAGGGGGCTCGGCAGATACGCAGTATTTT.

This clonotype occurred a few times. V gene TRBV11-1 combines with J gene TRBJ2-3; D not certain. CDR1 SGHAT and CDR2 FQDESV come from the germline V gene (reference sequence). V was pared by 1 base and J by 4 bases, with 3 bases between. The CDR3 runs to 12 residues. Written as DNA, the CDR3 is TGTGCCAGCAGCTTAGGGTCAGATACGCAGTATTTT. Amino acid sequence: CASSLGSDTQYF.

The chain carries TRBV24-1 and TRBJ2-3; 11 bases are shared with TRBD1. V was clipped by 8 bases and J by 6 bases; unmatched bases: 6. In germline, CDR1 is KGHDR, CDR2 SFDVKD. The CDR3 consists of 14 residues. The CDR3 loop is CATTGQGAPDTQYF. As DNA, the CDR3 is TGTGCCACCACAGGACAGGGGGCGCCTGATACGCAGTATTTT.

This sequence joins TRBV6-1 and TRBJ1-2, with D unclear. The germline CDR1 and CDR2 sequences are MNHNS and SASEGT. V was trimmed by 2 bases and J by 7 bases, leaving 26 bases between them. CDR3 size: 18 residues. The DNA of the CDR3 is TGTGCCAGCAGTGAATCCTCCTCGTCCGGCGGGGTAATTCGTGGCTACACCTTC. Amino acids: CASSESSSSGGVIRGYTF.

This clonotype was counted between two and nine times. This chain links TRBV5-6 with TRBJ2-7, with D maybe TRBD1 (6 bases). V was clipped by 3 bases and J by 2 bases, with 12 bases between them. The CDR3 spans 14 residues. The germline gives CDR1 SGHDT, CDR2 YYEEEE. CDR3 sequence: CASSSGQFTYEQYF. The CDR3 DNA follows: TGTGCCAGCAGCTCTGGACAGTTTACCTACGAGCAGTACTTC.

The chain links TRBV20-1 to TRBJ2-7, with 11 bases aligning to TRBD2. The germline gives CDR1 DFQATT, CDR2 SNEGSKA (reference sequence). The CDR3 loop spans 13 amino acids. V shed 6 bases and J 3 bases; nucleotides not matched to a gene: 4. The CDR3 reads CSATGLADYEQYF. The CDR3 bases are TGCAGTGCCACGGGACTAGCGGACTACGAGCAGTACTTC.

This clonotype was seen a handful of times. The rearrangement uses TRBV11-2 and TRBJ2-4; 8 nucleotides agree with TRBD1. The length of the CDR3 is 17 residues. The J segment lost 0 bases and the V segment lost 5 bases, leaving 9 bases of the junction unmatched. Germline V gene lookup returns CDR1 SGHAT and CDR2 FQNNGV. The CDR3 DNA sequence: TGTGCCAGCAGCCTAAATCAGGGGGCCGTAGCCAAAAACATTCAGTACTTC. Amino acids: CASSLNQGAVAKNIQYF. Supplemented by reference TRBV11-2 and TRBJ2-4, the full variable domain reads EAGVAQSPRYKIIEKRQSVAFWCNPISGHATLYWYQQILGQGPKLLIQFQNNGVVDDSQLPKDRFSAERLKGVDSTLKIQPAKLEDSAVYLCASSLNQGAVAKNIQYFGAGTRLSVL.

This clonotype was counted between two and nine times. This chain joins TRBV6-1 and TRBJ2-7; weak D call: TRBD1 (5 bases). Trimming took off 7 bases at V and 1 base at J, with 11 bases between the two ends. The CDR3 totals 13 residues. Germline CDR1 reads MNHNS; CDR2 reads SASEGT. The CDR3 DNA reads as TGTGCCAGCAAAAGACAGTCTTCCTACGAGCAGTACTTC. It encodes CASKRQSSYEQYF.

The CDR3 DNA sequence: TGTGCCAGCGGAACACAGGGCGGCTACACCTTC. This codes for CASGTQGGYTF. The rearrangement uses TRBV6-1 and TRBJ1-2; a possible D gene is TRBD1 (6 bases). This CDR3 is 11 amino acids long. Trimming took off 8 bases at V and 8 bases at J, with 12 bases between the two ends. CDR1 MNHNS and CDR2 SASEGT come from the germline V gene.

This chain links TRBV6-2 or TRBV6-3 with TRBJ2-5; D is perhaps TRBD1 (5 bases). The germline V gene has CDR1 MNHEY and CDR2 SVGEGT. The CDR3 totals 14 residues. The V end lost 6 bases, the J end lost 4 bases, and 15 bases lay between the germline ends. CDR3 DNA sequence: TGTGCCAGCAGATTTTATAGCAGGGCAGAGACCCAGTACTTC. Protein product: CASRFYSRAETQYF.

A few counts support this clonotype. The chain couples TRBV6-5 to TRBJ1-1; no definite D call. The CDR3 contains 14 residues. The germline CDR1 and CDR2 sequences are MNHEY and SVGAGI. With 3 bases removed from V and 0 bases from J, the gap between germline ends came to 8 bases. The DNA of the CDR3 is TGTGCCAGCAGTTATTCCGAGGTGAACACTGAAGCTTTCTTT. Translated, it gives CASSYSEVNTEAFF.

The chain joins TRBV6-2 or TRBV6-3 to TRBJ1-2; D gene uncertain. V was trimmed by 7 bases and J by 4 bases, leaving 13 bases between them. The CDR3 is 13 amino acids. CDR1 MNHEY and CDR2 SVGEGT come from the germline V gene. The CDR3 is CASNKDSSYGYTF. The CDR3 bases are TGTGCCAGCAATAAGGACTCCTCCTATGGCTACACCTTC.

The genes are TRBV20-1 and TRBJ2-1; 11 nucleotides line up with TRBD1. CDR1 DFQATT and CDR2 SNEGSKA come from the germline V gene (reference sequence). After removal of 3 bases from V and 8 bases from J, the junction contained 9 bases not matched to a gene. This CDR3 has 15 residues. The CDR3 region is CSASRGTGGYDEQFF. The CDR3 DNA is TGCAGTGCTAGCCGAGGGACAGGGGGATATGATGAGCAGTTCTTC.

The chain is built from TRBV24-1 and TRBJ2-3; tentatively, D is TRBD2 (5 bases). CDR3 length: 18 residues. Germline V gives CDR1 KGHDR, CDR2 SFDVKD. Deletions cut 0 bases from V and 4 bases from J, with 19 bases between. In nucleotides, the CDR3 is TGTGCCACCAGTGATTTGCGAGCACCTCTAGCCTCGTCAGATACGCAGTATTTT. It encodes CATSDLRAPLASSDTQYF.

The chain has TRBV6-1 and TRBJ1-2; D possibly corresponds to TRBD1 (5 bases). V lost 5 bases and J 0 bases, leaving 19 bases between the germline ends. The CDR3 totals 17 residues. Germline-derived CDR1 and CDR2 are MNHNS and SASEGT. The CDR3 is CASSNRDARAPNYGYTF. Written as DNA, the CDR3 is TGTGCCAGCAGTAACCGGGACGCACGCGCCCCTAACTATGGCTACACCTTC.

This chain joins TRBV20-1 and TRBJ2-1; 12 nucleotides line up with TRBD2. CDR1 is DFQATT and CDR2 is SNEGSKA in the germline V gene (reference sequence). The CDR3 sequence is 16 residues long. V was pared by 3 bases and J by 7 bases, with 10 bases of the junction left unmatched. The CDR3 sequence: CSARMPLAGGGNEQFF. The CDR3 DNA follows: TGCAGTGCTAGGATGCCACTAGCGGGGGGAGGGAATGAGCAGTTCTTC.

The chain combines TRBV6-5 with TRBJ1-1; tentative D call: TRBD1 (6 bases). The CDR3 has 16 residues. Germline values: CDR1 MNHEY, CDR2 SVGAGI. Trimming pared 0 bases from V and 4 bases from J, leaving 15 bases between. The CDR3 region has the DNA TGTGCCAGCAGTTACTCGATGGGGGGAGGGGGCACTGAAGCTTTCTTT. The encoded protein is CASSYSMGGGGTEAFF.

V and J are TRBV27 and TRBJ2-7; perhaps TRBD2 as D (5 bases). Germline V gene sequence: CDR1 MNHEY, CDR2 SMNVEV (reference sequence). CDR3 length: 15 amino acids. Trimming removed 0 bases from V and 3 bases from J, with 12 bases in between. The CDR3 loop reads CASSLSAGKNYEQYF. Here the CDR3 DNA reads TGTGCCAGCAGTTTATCCGCGGGCAAGAACTACGAGCAGTACTTC.

This clonotype occurred a few times. CDR3: CASSFQPSPTPRTVKEPQHF. The CDR3 region has the DNA TGTGCCAGCAGCTTTCAGCCATCCCCCACACCTCGGACCGTCAAGGAGCCCCAGCATTTT. This chain uses TRBV7-3 with TRBJ1-5; no reliable D call. Germline V gene data show CDR1 as SGHTA and CDR2 as FQGTGA. The CDR3 has 20 amino acids. V was trimmed by 3 bases and J by 8 bases, leaving 32 bases between them.